The rows below give T cell receptor beta chains drawn from one sample of a study of neurological immune-mediated disorders. TCRdb reprocessed the 5' RACE reads with MiXCR, giving one entry per CDR3 protein. The table lists 93,000 or so distinct CDR3 sequences, more than 10% of them singletons. Sequenced sample: PBMCs. The origin of the receptors is a female donor with HTLV-1-associated myelopathy (HAM/TSP). Both conserved end residues are part of each CDR3. The order of the fields is V gene, D gene, clone size, J gene, CDR3 protein, CDR3 DNA. A D gene is named only where the DNA matches it firmly. The size field is filled for only some rows; it gives once, few, many or a size class.

>TRBV3-1|TRBD1|many|TRBJ2-1
CASSQRDRARGEQFF
TGTGCCAGCAGCCAAAGGGACAGGGCCAGGGGGGAGCAGTTCTTC
>TRBV19|TRBD2|few|TRBJ2-1
CASSTGLVKSF
TGTGCCAGTAGTACCGGACTAGTAAAGAGCTTC
>TRBV12-3/TRBV12-4|TRBD1|few|TRBJ2-1
CASSATGKYNEQFF
TGTGCCAGCAGTGCGACAGGGAAGTACAATGAGCAGTTCTTC
>TRBV6-6|-|-|TRBJ2-1
CASRAGFYHSGSSYNEQFF
TGTGCCAGCAGGGCAGGCTTCTATCACTCCGGGAGCTCCTACAATGAGCAGTTCTTC
>TRBV7-8|-|many|TRBJ2-2
CASSLGGGADTGELFF
TGTGCCAGCAGCTTAGGGGGGGGCGCGGACACCGGGGAGCTGTTTTTT
>TRBV9|-|many|TRBJ1-2
CASSVVGGLQGYTF
TGTGCCAGCAGCGTAGTGGGGGGTTTGCAAGGCTACACCTTC
>TRBV6-2/TRBV6-3|-|many|TRBJ1-6
CASSWTALGDSPLHF
TGTGCCAGCAGTTGGACGGCTTTGGGGGATTCACCCCTCCACTTT
>TRBV7-2|TRBD2|many|TRBJ2-1
CASSPWLAGAREQFF
TGTGCCAGCAGCCCGTGGCTAGCGGGGGCACGCGAGCAGTTCTTC
>TRBV14|-|-|TRBJ1-5
CASSRGNQPQHF
TGTGCCAGCAGCCGAGGCAATCAGCCCCAGCATTTT
>TRBV20-1|-|many|TRBJ2-2
CSAAGTNTGELFF
TGCAGTGCCGCCGGAACGAACACCGGGGAGCTGTTTTTT
>TRBV10-2|-|many|TRBJ2-4
CASSESKSGGRLAKNIQYF
TGCGCCAGCAGTGAGTCGAAGTCCGGGGGCCGACTAGCCAAAAACATTCAGTACTTC
>TRBV3-1|-|many|TRBJ1-3
CASSQGRGASGNTIYF
TGTGCCAGCAGCCAAGGAAGAGGGGCCTCTGGAAACACCATATATTTT